This T cell receptor beta chain was observed in a study of CD8 T cells in ankylosing spondylitis. Findings of the study overall: About 8 highly homologous variants made up a TCR beta motif, and this motif appeared characteristic of ankylosing spondylitis blood. Relatively rare in peripheral blood, disease-linked clones were also CD8+. Researchers reportedly found disease-linked clones significantly enriched in matched ankylosing spondylitis synovial fluid.

Many counts were recorded for this clonotype. Antigen: not known. TCRdb processed the 5' RACE reads anew with MiXCR; each CDR3 protein has one entry. The sample has some 200,000 distinct CDR3 sequences, about 7% seen once. The CDR3 length is 18 residues. CDR1 is MNHEY and CDR2 is SMNVEV in the germline V gene (reference sequence). V lost 2 bases and J 2 bases, leaving 20 bases between the germline ends. The source is a male donor with ankylosing spondylitis. This chain joins TRBV27 and TRBJ2-3, with D tentatively TRBD2 (6 bases). The specimen was blood, either unsorted or a sorted T cell fraction (not recorded which). The CDR3 coding sequence is TGTGCCAGCAGTTTAACCCCCCCACGGGGGTTCCTCACAGATACGCAGTATTTT. It translates to CASSLTPPRGFLTDTQYF.